This record looks at one T cell receptor (beta chain) sequence and its context. Its specific antigen is unknown. Per-base quality was not reported, and no clone a single base away is much larger than it. The sample originates from a study of shared clonotypes between healthy human individuals (dated by TCRdb to the early 2020s). About the study as a whole: The cohort included a few men and two women between 18 and 49 years of age. For each donor, CD4 naive and CD4 memory were each run on three plates, CD8 naive on two plates, and CD8 memory on one plate. To estimate repertoire size and how much clonotypes are shared between individuals, the study performed deep sequencing of blood TCR repertoires from roughly five healthy adults. Libraries were prepared and TCR repertoires were sequenced by different laboratories using diverse techniques, in order to increase sequencing depth and limit assay-specific biases. Per donor, leukapheresis produced somewhere between about 0.94 and 9.5 billion PBMCs. The full study reports these points: Sampling was limited to blood, and TCR repertoires in tissue likely differ from TCR repertoires in blood. Sharing across several donors was observed for about 5% of naive CD4, 3% to 4% of naive CD8, about 2.3% of memory CD4, and about 0.4% of memory CD8 clonotypes. Larger estimated clonotype richness was generally found for naive subsets than for memory subsets. Even with the large sequencing depth, rarefaction of the sorted-subset datasets indicated that sequencing was incomplete. Compared with non-shared clonotypes, the clonotypes found in all four sorted-subset donors had higher generation probabilities. Based on pairwise subsampling, the degree of clonotype sharing among donors was expected to be affected by sequencing depth. The small number of donors limited the genetic and exposure-history diversity represented.

Healthy HIV-negative adults with no recently reported acute infections or vaccinations were included as donors. Every donor was a Caucasian adult living in Nashville, Tennessee, USA. CD4+ T cells were enriched through magnetic negative selection, after which naive cells were positively selected on CD45RA and the remaining negative fraction served as the memory subset. Blood was obtained by leukapheresis, after which PBMCs were separated by Ficoll-Histopaque density gradient centrifugation and cryopreserved in liquid nitrogen vapor phase. Purity and quantity of every magnetically sorted T cell population were checked by analytical flow cytometry. Genomic DNA was isolated from every sorted fraction and measured by UV absorbance on a Nanodrop 2000c. V lost 4 bases and J lost 7 bases, and the count of bases not matched to a germline gene is 13. Reading the germline V gene gives CDR1 SGHVS and CDR2 FNYEAQ. The CDR3 holds 16 amino acids from the cysteine to the phenylalanine. Solely the CDR3 DNA is kept, with 48 bases framed from the first base.

Using the deep immunoSEQ assay, multiplex PCR amplified TCR CDR3 regions from genomic DNA. Genomic DNA extracted from each cell subset was distributed evenly over all wells of several immunoSEQ 96-well plates, and each plate served as one replicate. Each replicate PCR for sorted subsets received roughly 200 ng genomic DNA, equal to roughly 33,000 T cell genomes. Purified libraries were quantified with a Qubit 3.0 fluorometer, sized on a Bioanalyzer 2100, and re-quantified with the KAPA Library Quantification kit. Each immunoSEQ 96-well plate was sequenced on its own single-read 150-cycle Illumina NextSeq 550 flow cell. As for how the authors treated the data: The immunoSEQ output contained only junctional sequences without quality scores, so filtering could not match that applied to full-length reads. Sequences were annotated with PyIR, a Python wrapper for IgBLAST v1.9, using IMGT germline references to assign V/J genes and CDR3. Reads were removed for weak V/J assignments (E-value above 1e-6), missing CDR3, stop codons, out-of-frame junctions, or ambiguous translated residues. V3J clonotypes were defined as sequences sharing an identical inferred V gene, J gene, and CDR3 amino acid sequence. Percentage overlap between repertoires was calculated by dividing the number of shared unique clonotypes by the size of the smaller repertoire. Richness of each repertoire was evaluated using RTK rarefaction, the Chao1 estimator, and Recon v2.1 estimates of unobserved clonotypes. Generation probabilities were computed with OLGA for all TCRbeta clonotypes obtained by the gDNA method from several donors. Drawn from immuneACCESS, this table holds only the in-frame rearrangements with V and J called that TCRdb kept. Clones are partly lost; checked studies trace under half to an unresolved V gene and leave the rest unexplained. For V, J and clone size, that table is used; D and trimming come from the DNA. The sample table holds millions of clones, of which about 92% were seen once. The leading ten clones occupy 0.3% to 0.4% of the sample.

The chain couples TRBV7-6 to TRBJ2-1; 7 nucleotides in the junction match TRBD2. The TCR sequence derives from a man younger than 30 in good health. Some clones in this sample may be carry-over from other donors' samples. The source material was naive CD4+ T cells from PBMCs. Sample cell subset or site, as interpreted from the label and publication: CD45RA+ positively selected. The DNA sequence follows: TGTGCCAGCAGCTCCCCGTGGGGAGCGGGAAGGAATGAGCAGTTCTTC. Its protein product is CASSSPWGAGRNEQFF.